The clone carrying this T cell receptor beta chain has just a few counts. Its antigen is unknown. This specimen comes from a study of chemoradiotherapy in HPV16-positive cancers. Overall study findings and caveats: HPV-responsive T-cell expansion during chemoradiotherapy was linked to improved recurrence-free survival in HPV16-positive patients. Non-HPV-specific T cells did not expand in tumors during treatment, whereas candidate HPV-specific clones and E7-related motifs did. HPV-specific T cells were functionally defined from only two HPV16-positive patients.

TCRdb's table, derived via immunoSEQ multiplex PCR, lists solely in-frame clones and lacks some. The sample yields some 4,500 clones, over 70% seen once. The source was tumor tissue, collected from a patient who underwent chemoradiotherapy. This clonotype was obtained from a human donor with HPV-associated anogenital cancer.

The CDR3 nucleotides read TGTGCCAGCAGTGAGGAAGGCCCCTTTAGCGGGAGGAAGGGGGAGACCCAGTACTTC. This codes for CASSEEGPFSGRKGETQYF. The V call is TRBV6-1, the J call TRBJ2-5, with 10 bases matching TRBD2. The length of the CDR3 is 19 residues. CDR1 is MNHNS, CDR2 SASEGT, per germline. The V and J ends lost 3 bases and 5 bases, in that order; junction bases with no gene match: 18.